The 22 T cell receptor beta chains given below trace back to one sample, sequenced in a study of blood T cell repertoires in COVID-19. Method: immunoSEQ multiplex PCR; TCRdb's copy keeps in-frame clones and lacks some. Here the sample spans roughly 200,000 clones, around 91% being singletons. Material: peripheral blood. These receptors were taken from a man aged 50 to 59 with acute or convalescent COVID-19.

The gene calls are TRBV7-2 and TRBJ2-5; 9 nucleotides match TRBD2. In germline, CDR1 is SGHTA, CDR2 FQGNSA. The CDR3 covers 15 residues. Losses at the gene ends were 3 bases for V and 2 bases for J; bases not matched to a gene: 4. CDR3: CASSFGGGVQETQYF. The CDR3 DNA is TGTGCCAGCAGCTTCGGCGGGGGGGTTCAAGAGACCCAGTACTTC.

The gene calls are TRBV19 and TRBJ2-3; D gene unclear. Trimming removed 2 bases at V and 0 bases at J, with 9 bases between. Looked up from germline, CDR1 is LNHDA and CDR2 is SQIVND (reference sequence). The CDR3 loop spans 15 amino acids. The CDR3 reads CASSIQTTSTDTQYF. The CDR3 DNA reads as TGTGCCAGTAGTATACAGACAACTAGCACAGATACGCAGTATTTT. Drawing the rest from reference TRBV19 and TRBJ2-3, the complete variable domain is DGGITQSPKYLFRKEGQNVTLSCEQNLNHDAMYWYRQDPGQGLRLIYYSQIVNDFQKGDIAEGYSVSREKKESFPLTVTSAQKNPTAFYLCASSIQTTSTDTQYFGPGTRLTVL.

V is TRBV12-3 or TRBV12-4 and J is TRBJ1-6; D remains unclear. The CDR3 loop spans 11 amino acids. Trimming stripped 6 bases from V and 15 bases from J, with 12 bases between. The CDR3 spells CASRYNGILHF. DNA for the CDR3: TGTGCCAGCAGATATAACGGGATCCTCCACTTT.

The V and J genes are TRBV19 and TRBJ2-7, with 11 positions matching TRBD2. With V trimmed by 5 bases and J by 3 bases, 12 bases remained unmatched. Germline lookup yields CDR1 LNHDA and CDR2 SQIVND (reference sequence). This CDR3 is built from 17 residues. CDR3 residues: CASSPRPRLAGLYEQYF. The CDR3 bases are TGTGCCAGTAGTCCCCGCCCCCGACTAGCGGGACTCTACGAGCAGTACTTC. Drawing the rest from reference TRBV19 and TRBJ2-7, the complete variable domain is DGGITQSPKYLFRKEGQNVTLSCEQNLNHDAMYWYRQDPGQGLRLIYYSQIVNDFQKGDIAEGYSVSREKKESFPLTVTSAQKNPTAFYLCASSPRPRLAGLYEQYFGPGTRLTVT.

The V call is TRBV5-6, the J call TRBJ1-1; D ambiguous. Trimming cost V 4 bases and J 5 bases, with 9 bases left between them. Germline V gene sequence: CDR1 SGHDT, CDR2 YYEEEE. The CDR3 is 12 residues long. The CDR3 DNA follows: TGTGCCAGCAGCCTGAGTGAGACTGAAGCTTTCTTT. It encodes CASSLSETEAFF. Together with reference TRBV5-6 and TRBJ1-1, the CDR3 gives the full variable domain: DAGVTQSPTHLIKTRGQQVTLRCSPKSGHDTVSWYQQALGQGPQFIFQYYEEEERQRGNFPDRFSGHQFPNYSSELNVNALLLGDSALYLCASSLSETEAFFGQGTRLTVV.

The rearrangement links TRBV27 to TRBJ2-5; D possibly corresponds to TRBD2 (6 bases). This CDR3 has 13 residues. The germline CDR1 and CDR2 sequences are MNHEY and SMNVEV (reference sequence). V lost 5 bases and J lost 5, with 12 bases in between. The CDR3 coding sequence is TGTGCCAGCAGTCTATTTCGGGGGGAGACCCAGTACTTC. Translated: CASSLFRGETQYF.

V is TRBV2 and J is TRBJ2-2; D is perhaps TRBD1 (5 bases). Germline V gene sequence: CDR1 SNHLY, CDR2 FYNNEI. This CDR3 region has 14 residues. Trimming took off 8 bases at V and 4 bases at J, with 14 bases between the two ends. CDR3 bases: TGTGCCAGCCACAAAGGGGCCGGCACCGGGGAGCTGTTTTTT. It codes for CASHKGAGTGELFF.

This rearrangement joins TRBV2 to TRBJ2-5; 8 bases fit TRBD1. This CDR3 has 15 amino acids. Germline V gene lookup returns CDR1 SNHLY and CDR2 FYNNEI. The V gene end was trimmed by 6 bases and the J gene end by 4 bases; junction bases not matched to a gene: 10. CDR3 sequence: CASRTDRAGGETQYF. DNA for the CDR3: TGTGCCAGCAGGACGGACAGGGCAGGCGGAGAGACCCAGTACTTC.

The genes are TRBV4-3 and TRBJ2-5; perhaps TRBD2 as D (5 bases). CDR1 is LGHNA and CDR2 is YSLEER in the germline V gene. The CDR3 sequence is 14 residues long. V was trimmed by 0 bases and J by 5 bases, leaving 10 bases between them. CDR3 bases: TGCGCCAGCAGCCAAGAGAGGCGGGTGGAGACCCAGTACTTC. Translation: CASSQERRVETQYF.

This clone has a handful of counts. V gene TRBV7-9 combines with J gene TRBJ2-5; D perhaps matches TRBD2 (5 bases). The length of the CDR3 is 15 residues. The germline V and J ends were trimmed by 5 bases and 4 bases, with 17 bases remaining between them. The germline V gene has CDR1 SEHNR and CDR2 FQNEAQ (reference sequence). The CDR3 DNA reads as TGTGCCAGCAGCCAAGGTTCCGGTGGAGGAGAGACCCAGTACTTC. Amino acids: CASSQGSGGGETQYF.

This chain links TRBV30 with TRBJ2-5, with D possibly TRBD2 on 6 matching bases. Germline loops: CDR1 GTSNPN, CDR2 SVGIG (reference sequence). The CDR3 runs to 13 residues. Trimming left V 3 bases short and J 9 bases short, with 17 bases between. Written as DNA, the CDR3 is TGTGCCTGGAGAGCAGGAGGGGCAGGACCCCAGTACTTC. Translation: CAWRAGGAGPQYF.

This clone appeared once. The chain recombines TRBV6-2 or TRBV6-3 with TRBJ1-5; TRBD1 might be the D (5 bases). This CDR3 region has 13 residues. In germline, CDR1 is MNHEY, CDR2 SVGEGT. V shed 5 bases and J shed 5 bases, with 10 bases lying between them. Here the CDR3 reads CASSRDSYQPQHF. CDR3 nucleotide sequence: TGTGCCAGCAGTCGGGACTCTTATCAGCCCCAGCATTTT.

The chain joins TRBV29-1 to TRBJ1-4; possible D gene TRBD1, 5 bases. Per the germline V gene, CDR1 is SQVTM and CDR2 is ANQGSEA. The CDR3 length is 16 residues. V was trimmed by 4 bases and J by 6 bases, leaving 21 bases between them. The DNA of the CDR3 is TGCAGCGTTGGTGGGGGGAAAGGCTGGGCTGATGAAAAACTGTTTTTT. This codes for CSVGGGKGWADEKLFF.

This clone was counted a single time. The V gene is TRBV28, the J gene TRBJ1-6; a weak D match, TRBD1 (6 bases). This CDR3 is built from 15 residues. In germline, CDR1 is MDHEN, CDR2 SYDVKM. The V and J ends lost 3 bases and 5 bases respectively, with 11 bases between them. In nucleotides, the CDR3 is TGTGCCAGCAGTTTTGAGGCAGGGGATAATTCACCCCTCCACTTT. Translating gives CASSFEAGDNSPLHF.

This chain joins TRBV2 and TRBJ1-1, with 8 bases fitting TRBD1. The CDR3 length is 12 residues. Germline CDR1 is SNHLY and CDR2 is FYNNEI. With 8 bases clipped from V and 7 bases from J, the junction kept 6 bases outside the gene matches. The CDR3 nucleotides read TGTGCCAGCCCTGGGACAGGTGGTGAAGCTTTCTTT. Protein: CASPGTGGEAFF. Drawing the rest from reference TRBV2 and TRBJ1-1, the complete variable domain is EPEVTQTPSHQVTQMGQEVILRCVPISNHLYFYWYRQILGQKVEFLVSFYNNEISEKSEIFDDQFSVERPDGSNFTLKIRSTKLEDSAMYFCASPGTGGEAFFGQGTRLTVV.

V and J are TRBV2 and TRBJ2-7; the match to TRBD2 covers 10 bases. This CDR3 contains 14 residues. With 8 bases clipped from V and 5 bases from J, the junction kept 9 bases outside the gene matches. Germline V gene data show CDR1 as SNHLY and CDR2 as FYNNEI. Here the CDR3 DNA reads TGTGCCAGCGGTGTGGGACTAGCGTCCCACGAGCAGTACTTC. As protein: CASGVGLASHEQYF.

This chain links TRBV2 with TRBJ1-5; D is ambiguous. The CDR3 consists of 11 residues. Germline lookup yields CDR1 SNHLY and CDR2 FYNNEI. Trimming left V 10 bases short and J 5 bases short, with 9 bases between. CDR3 in DNA: TGTGCCACCGGCGGGGATCAGCCCCAGCATTTT. Encoded protein: CATGGDQPQHF.

V is TRBV18 and J is TRBJ1-1; 8 positions match TRBD1. V shed 6 bases, J shed 3 bases, and the junction held 6 bases outside the gene matches. The germline gives CDR1 KGHSH, CDR2 LQKENI. The CDR3 runs 14 residues. CDR3 in amino acids: CASSLTGGDTEAFF. In DNA, the CDR3 is TGTGCCAGCTCGCTCACAGGGGGTGACACTGAAGCTTTCTTT.

The chain is built from TRBV6-1 and TRBJ1-3; 8 bases map to TRBD1. The CDR3 is 16 amino acids. Looked up from germline, CDR1 is MNHNS and CDR2 is SASEGT. J lost 2 bases, V lost 1 base, and 4 bases had no gene match. The CDR3 DNA follows: TGTGCCAGCAGTGAAGTGGACAGGGCTCCTGGAAACACCATATATTTT. It codes for CASSEVDRAPGNTIYF.

The V call is TRBV5-1, the J call TRBJ2-4; D remains ambiguous. This CDR3 spans 14 amino acids. Deletions cut 4 bases from V and 7 bases from J, with 15 bases between. Germline lookup yields CDR1 SGHRS and CDR2 YFSETQ. This CDR3 reads CASSEDWSWNIQYF. CDR3 DNA sequence: TGCGCCAGCAGCGAAGACTGGAGCTGGAACATTCAGTACTTC.

The J gene is TRBJ1-2, the V gene TRBV9; 7 bases match TRBD1. Germline assignment: CDR1 SGDLS and CDR2 YYNGEE. V trimming: 4 bases; J trimming: 3 bases; junction bases outside the gene matches: 9. The CDR3 has 15 amino acids. CDR3 sequence reads: CASSHPDRAHYGYTF. In nucleotides, the CDR3 is TGTGCCAGCAGCCACCCCGACAGGGCTCACTATGGCTACACCTTC.

The rearrangement links TRBV18 to TRBJ2-1; 8 bases align to TRBD2. The germline V gene encodes CDR1 KGHSH and CDR2 LQKENI. The CDR3 totals 15 residues. The V segment lost 5 bases and the J segment 6 bases; nucleotides outside the gene matches: 9. CDR3: CASSAGRATGNEQFF. CDR3 nucleotide sequence: TGTGCCAGCTCAGCCGGGAGGGCCACTGGCAATGAGCAGTTCTTC.